The 3 T cell receptor beta chains given below trace back to one sample, sequenced in a study of beta chain features in type 1 diabetes. The sequenced template was cDNA made from the entire isolated RNA. Libraries were prepared by immunoSEQ multiplex PCR; TCRdb keeps only in-frame clonotypes and omits some of them. Of 250,000 to 400,000 clones in the sample, roughly 15% are singletons; the top ten hold around 7%. Sequencing used central memory CD4+ T cells from blood. The source of these receptors is a man under 40 in good health.

There are a few counts of this clone. V usage is TRBV19 and J usage is TRBJ2-3; D may be TRBD1 (6 bases). Germline-derived CDR1 and CDR2 are LNHDA and SQIVND (reference sequence). Trimming took 4 bases from V and 2 from J, leaving 13 bases between them. The CDR3 is made up of 15 amino acids. CDR3 sequence (DNA): TGTGCCAGTAGTAGAGGACAGAGGAACACAGATACGCAGTATTTT. Residues: CASSRGQRNTDTQYF.

The DNA for the CDR3 is TGTGCTAGTGGGAGACAGGGCACAGATACGCAGTATTTT. It specifies CASGRQGTDTQYF. The V call is TRBV12-5, the J call TRBJ2-3, with D possibly matching TRBD1 (6 bases). V lost 6 bases, J lost 1 base, and 8 bases lay in between. The CDR3 loop spans 13 amino acids. CDR1 and CDR2 from the germline V gene are LGHNT and FRNRAP.

The rearrangement uses TRBV4-3 and TRBJ2-1; D unresolved. The V and J ends lost 4 bases and 8 bases respectively, with 18 bases between them. This CDR3 is 15 amino acids long. CDR1 is LGHNA and CDR2 is YSLEER in the germline V gene. The CDR3 coding sequence is TGCGCCAGCAGCCTCTCGGCAGTTGCATACGATGAGCAGTTCTTC. This translates into CASSLSAVAYDEQFF.